This T cell receptor beta chain was retrieved from a study of T cell responses to AZD1222 COVID-19 vaccine. Overall study context: The analysis combined second doses at about 4 or about 12 weeks.

Remarks on this clone: Its target is not known.

The table came from immunoSEQ multiplex PCR; TCRdb's copy has only in-frame clones and leaves some out. The sample holds 100,000 to 150,000 clones, 89% seen once. General study findings and limits: Donor demographics were predominantly white British with a female majority; clonal diversity may be underestimated. Spike regions recognized by vaccine-associated CD4 TCRs spanned the protein, led by 160-218 and 743-854. Targeting of unmutated variant regions was reportedly seen in nearly half of spike-specific TCRs.

Per the germline V gene, CDR1 is MNHEY and CDR2 is SVGAGI. Unmatched junction bases numbered 3, after V lost 4 bases and J lost 7 bases. This CDR3 has 15 amino acids. The source was peripheral blood, collected on day 0 of AZD1222 vaccination. The sequence was obtained from an adult in good health. J is TRBJ2-1 and V is TRBV6-5; 14 nucleotides agree with TRBD2. CDR3 sequence (DNA): TGTGCCAGCAGTTCCGGGACTAGCGGGGGTAATGAGCAGTTCTTC. It encodes CASSSGTSGGNEQFF.